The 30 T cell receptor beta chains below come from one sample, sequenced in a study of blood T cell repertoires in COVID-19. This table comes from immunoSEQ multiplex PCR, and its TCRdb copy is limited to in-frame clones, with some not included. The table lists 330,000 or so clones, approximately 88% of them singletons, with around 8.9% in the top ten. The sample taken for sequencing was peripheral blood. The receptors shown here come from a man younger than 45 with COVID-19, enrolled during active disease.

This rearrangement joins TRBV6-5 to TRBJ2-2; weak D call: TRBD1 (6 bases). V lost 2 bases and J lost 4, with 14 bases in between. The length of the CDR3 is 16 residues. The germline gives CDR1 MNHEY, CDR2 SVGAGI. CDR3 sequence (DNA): TGTGCCAGCAGTTACCGGACCGGACAGCTCACCGGGGAGCTGTTTTTT. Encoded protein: CASSYRTGQLTGELFF.

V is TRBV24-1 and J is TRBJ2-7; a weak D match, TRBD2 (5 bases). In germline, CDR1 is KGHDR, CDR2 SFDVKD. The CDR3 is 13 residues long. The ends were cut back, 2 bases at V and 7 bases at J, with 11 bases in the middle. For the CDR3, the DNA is TGTGCCACCAGTGATTCTTCGAGAGGGGAGCAGTACTTC. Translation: CATSDSSRGEQYF.

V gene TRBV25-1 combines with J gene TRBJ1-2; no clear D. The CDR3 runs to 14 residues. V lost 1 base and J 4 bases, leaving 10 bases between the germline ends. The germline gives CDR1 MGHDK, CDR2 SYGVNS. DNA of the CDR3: TGTGCCAGCAGTGAATCTCAAGACTTCTATGGCTACACCTTC. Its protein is CASSESQDFYGYTF.

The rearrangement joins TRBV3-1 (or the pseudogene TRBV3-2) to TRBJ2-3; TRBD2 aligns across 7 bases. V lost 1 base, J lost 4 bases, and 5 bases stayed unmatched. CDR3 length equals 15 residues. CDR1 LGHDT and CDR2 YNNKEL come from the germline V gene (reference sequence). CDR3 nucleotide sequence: TGTGCCAGCAGCCAAGTTGGACGGGAGGCAGATACGCAGTATTTT. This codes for CASSQVGREADTQYF.

The CDR3 is CSVEDPTGWGRSSYEQYF. CDR3 nucleotides: TGCAGCGTTGAAGATCCAACGGGCTGGGGGAGGTCCTCCTACGAGCAGTACTTC. J is TRBJ2-7 and V is TRBV29-1; D is possibly TRBD2 (6 bases). This CDR3 region has 18 residues. V shed 0 bases and J shed 0 bases, with 21 bases lying between them. The V gene's germline CDR1 is SQVTM and CDR2 ANQGSEA.

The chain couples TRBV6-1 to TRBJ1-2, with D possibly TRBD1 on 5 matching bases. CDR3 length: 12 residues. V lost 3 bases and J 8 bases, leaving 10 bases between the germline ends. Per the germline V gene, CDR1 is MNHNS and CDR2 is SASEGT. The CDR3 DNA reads TGTGCCAGCAGTGACAGGGTGTGGGGCTACACCTTC. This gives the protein CASSDRVWGYTF.

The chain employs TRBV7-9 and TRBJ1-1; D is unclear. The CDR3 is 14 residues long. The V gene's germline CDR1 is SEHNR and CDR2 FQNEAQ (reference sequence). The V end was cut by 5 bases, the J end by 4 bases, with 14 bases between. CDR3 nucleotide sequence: TGTGCCAGCAGCAAAAACCGAGGTGCCACTGAAGCTTTCTTT. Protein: CASSKNRGATEAFF. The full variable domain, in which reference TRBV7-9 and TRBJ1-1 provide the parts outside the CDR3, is DTGVSQNPRHKITKRGQNVTFRCDPISEHNRLYWYRQTLGQGPEFLTYFQNEAQLEKSRLLSDRFSAERPKGSFSTLEIQRTEQGDSAMYLCASSKNRGATEAFFGQGTRLTVV.

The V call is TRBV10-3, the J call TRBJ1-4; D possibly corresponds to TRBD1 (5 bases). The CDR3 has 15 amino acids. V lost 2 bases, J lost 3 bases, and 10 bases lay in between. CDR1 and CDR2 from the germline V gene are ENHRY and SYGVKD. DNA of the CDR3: TGTGCCATCAGTGAGGCAGGGAGGTCTAATGAAAAACTGTTTTTT. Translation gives CAISEAGRSNEKLFF.

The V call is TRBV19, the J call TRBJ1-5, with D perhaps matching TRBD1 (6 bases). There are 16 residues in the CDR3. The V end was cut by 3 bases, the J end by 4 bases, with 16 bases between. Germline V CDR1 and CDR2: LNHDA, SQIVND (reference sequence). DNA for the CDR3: TGTGCCAGTAGTATTTGGGGACAAGTGGATAATCAGCCCCAGCATTTT. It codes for CASSIWGQVDNQPQHF.

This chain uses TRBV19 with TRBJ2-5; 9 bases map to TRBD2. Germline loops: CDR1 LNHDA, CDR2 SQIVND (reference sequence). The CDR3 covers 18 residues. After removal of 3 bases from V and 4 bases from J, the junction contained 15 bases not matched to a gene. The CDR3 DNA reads TGTGCCAGTAGTATTCTGGCGGGAGGGCCAGGAGGTGGAGAGACCCAGTACTTC. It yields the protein CASSILAGGPGGGETQYF.

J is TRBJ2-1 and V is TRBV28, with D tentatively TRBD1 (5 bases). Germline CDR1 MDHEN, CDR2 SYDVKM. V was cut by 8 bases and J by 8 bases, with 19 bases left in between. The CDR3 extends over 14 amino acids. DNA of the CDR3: TGTGCCAGCGGGCGTGGGCAGGGCGAGGATGAGCAGTTCTTC. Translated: CASGRGQGEDEQFF.

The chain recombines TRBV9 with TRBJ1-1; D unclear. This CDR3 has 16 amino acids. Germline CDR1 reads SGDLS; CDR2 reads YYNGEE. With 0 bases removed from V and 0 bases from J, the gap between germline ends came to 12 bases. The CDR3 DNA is TGTGCCAGCAGCGTAGACCCACAGAGAATGAACACTGAAGCTTTCTTT. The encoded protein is CASSVDPQRMNTEAFF.

In DNA form, the CDR3 reads TGTGCCACCAGTGACAGGACAGGGAGAGTCTACTTC. It encodes CATSDRTGRVYF. The genes are TRBV24-1 and TRBJ2-5, with TRBD1 matching over 8 bases. Trimming took 4 bases from V and 14 from J; bases not matched to a gene: 8. There are 12 residues in the CDR3. Germline V gene lookup returns CDR1 KGHDR and CDR2 SFDVKD.

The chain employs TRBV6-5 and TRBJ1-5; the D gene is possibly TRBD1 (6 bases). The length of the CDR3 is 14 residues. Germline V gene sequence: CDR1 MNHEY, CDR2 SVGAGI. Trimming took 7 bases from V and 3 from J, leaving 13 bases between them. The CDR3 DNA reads TGTGCCAGCACACCGGACAGCACCAATCAGCCCCAGCATTTT. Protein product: CASTPDSTNQPQHF.

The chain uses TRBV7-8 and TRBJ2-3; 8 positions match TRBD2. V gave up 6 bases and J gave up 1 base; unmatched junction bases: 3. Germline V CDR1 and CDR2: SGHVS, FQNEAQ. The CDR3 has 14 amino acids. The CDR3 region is CASRTGGGTDTQYF. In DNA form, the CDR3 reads TGTGCCAGCAGAACCGGGGGGGGCACAGATACGCAGTATTTT.

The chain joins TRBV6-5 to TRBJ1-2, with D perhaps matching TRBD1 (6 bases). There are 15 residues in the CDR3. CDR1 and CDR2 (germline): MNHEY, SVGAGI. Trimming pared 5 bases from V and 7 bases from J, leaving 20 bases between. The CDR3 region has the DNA TGTGCCAGCAGTAGGGGAGGGGGGCTCGAGGGTGGCTACACCTTC. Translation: CASSRGGGLEGGYTF.

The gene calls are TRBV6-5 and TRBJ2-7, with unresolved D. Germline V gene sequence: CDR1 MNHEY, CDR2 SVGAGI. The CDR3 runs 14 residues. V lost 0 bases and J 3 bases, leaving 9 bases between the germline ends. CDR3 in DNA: TGTGCCAGCAGTTACTCGAGGCAGAACTACGAGCAGTACTTC. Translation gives CASSYSRQNYEQYF.

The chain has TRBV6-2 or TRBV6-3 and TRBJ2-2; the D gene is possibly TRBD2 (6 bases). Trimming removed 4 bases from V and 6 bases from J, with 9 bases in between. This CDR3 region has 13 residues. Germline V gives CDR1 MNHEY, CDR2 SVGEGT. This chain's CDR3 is CASSFREAGELFF. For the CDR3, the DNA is TGTGCCAGCAGTTTCAGGGAGGCCGGGGAGCTGTTTTTT.

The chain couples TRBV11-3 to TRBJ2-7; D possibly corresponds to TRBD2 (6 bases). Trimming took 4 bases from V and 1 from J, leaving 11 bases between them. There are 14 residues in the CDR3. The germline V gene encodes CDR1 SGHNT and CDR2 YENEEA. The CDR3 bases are TGTGCCAGCAGCTCGGAGGGATCGTCCTACGAGCAGTACTTC. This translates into CASSSEGSSYEQYF. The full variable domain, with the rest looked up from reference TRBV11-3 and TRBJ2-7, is EAGVVQSPRYKIIEKKQPVAFWCNPISGHNTLYWYLQNLGQGPELLIRYENEEAVDDSQLPKDRFSAERLKGVDSTLKIQPAELGDSAVYLCASSSEGSSYEQYFGPGTRLTVT.

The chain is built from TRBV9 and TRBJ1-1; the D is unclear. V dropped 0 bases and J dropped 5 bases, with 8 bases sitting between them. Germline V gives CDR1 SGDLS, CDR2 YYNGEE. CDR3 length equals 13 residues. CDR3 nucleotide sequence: TGTGCCAGCAGCGTAGTGGAGGGAACTGAAGCTTTCTTT. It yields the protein CASSVVEGTEAFF.

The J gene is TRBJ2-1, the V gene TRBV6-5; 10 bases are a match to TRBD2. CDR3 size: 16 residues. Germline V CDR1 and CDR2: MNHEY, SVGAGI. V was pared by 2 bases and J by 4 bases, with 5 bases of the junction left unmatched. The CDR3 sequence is CASSYGAGGPYNEQFF. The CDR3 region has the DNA TGTGCCAGCAGTTACGGAGCGGGAGGGCCTTACAATGAGCAGTTCTTC.

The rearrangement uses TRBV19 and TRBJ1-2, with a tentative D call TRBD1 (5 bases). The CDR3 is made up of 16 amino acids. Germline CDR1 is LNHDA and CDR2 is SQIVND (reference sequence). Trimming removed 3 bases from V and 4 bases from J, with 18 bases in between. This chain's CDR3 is CASSIGTNPTIYGYTF. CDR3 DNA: TGTGCCAGTAGTATCGGGACTAACCCAACTATCTATGGCTACACCTTC. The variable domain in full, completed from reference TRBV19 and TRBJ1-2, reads DGGITQSPKYLFRKEGQNVTLSCEQNLNHDAMYWYRQDPGQGLRLIYYSQIVNDFQKGDIAEGYSVSREKKESFPLTVTSAQKNPTAFYLCASSIGTNPTIYGYTFGSGTRLTVV.

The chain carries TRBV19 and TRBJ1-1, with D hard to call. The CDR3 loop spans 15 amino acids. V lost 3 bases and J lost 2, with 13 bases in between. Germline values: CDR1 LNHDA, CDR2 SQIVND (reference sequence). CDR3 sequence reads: CASSIIWAQNTEAFF. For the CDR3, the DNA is TGTGCCAGTAGTATTATATGGGCGCAAAACACTGAAGCTTTCTTT.

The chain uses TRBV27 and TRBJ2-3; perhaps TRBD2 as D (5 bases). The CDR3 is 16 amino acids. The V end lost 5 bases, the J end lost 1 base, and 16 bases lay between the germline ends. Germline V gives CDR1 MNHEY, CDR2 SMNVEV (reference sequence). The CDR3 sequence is CASSDETNGGTDTQYF. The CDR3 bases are TGTGCCAGCAGTGATGAGACTAACGGGGGCACAGATACGCAGTATTTT.

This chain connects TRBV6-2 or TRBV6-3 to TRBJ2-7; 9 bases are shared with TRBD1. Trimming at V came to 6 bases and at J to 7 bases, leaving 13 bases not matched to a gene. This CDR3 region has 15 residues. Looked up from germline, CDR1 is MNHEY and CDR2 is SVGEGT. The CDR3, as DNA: TGTGCCAGCAGCATCGCGGGGACAGGGCTCGGGGAGCAGTACTTC. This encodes CASSIAGTGLGEQYF.

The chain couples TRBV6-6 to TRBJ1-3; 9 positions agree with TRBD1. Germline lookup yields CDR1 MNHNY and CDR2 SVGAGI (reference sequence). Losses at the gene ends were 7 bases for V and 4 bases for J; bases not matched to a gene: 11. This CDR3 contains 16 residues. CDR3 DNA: TGTGCCAGCACGAGCAAGGGGACAGGGAGCGGAAACACCATATATTTT. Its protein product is CASTSKGTGSGNTIYF.

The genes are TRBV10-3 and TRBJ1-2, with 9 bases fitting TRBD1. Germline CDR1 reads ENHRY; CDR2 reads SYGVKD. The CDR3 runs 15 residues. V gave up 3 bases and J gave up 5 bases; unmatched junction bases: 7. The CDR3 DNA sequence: TGTGCCATCAGTGACTCGGACAGGGGAGGTTATGGCTACACCTTC. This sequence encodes CAISDSDRGGYGYTF.

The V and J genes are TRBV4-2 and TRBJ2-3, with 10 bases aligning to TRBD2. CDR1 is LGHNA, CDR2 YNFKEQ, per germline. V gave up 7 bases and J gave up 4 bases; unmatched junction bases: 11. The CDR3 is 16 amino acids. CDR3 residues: CASNPSGRAGADTQYF. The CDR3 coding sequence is TGTGCCAGCAACCCAAGCGGGAGGGCCGGGGCAGATACGCAGTATTTT.

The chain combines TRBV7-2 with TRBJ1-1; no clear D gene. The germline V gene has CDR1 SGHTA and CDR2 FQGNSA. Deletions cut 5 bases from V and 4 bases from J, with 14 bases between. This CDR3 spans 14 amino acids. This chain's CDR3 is CASSPSLWSTEAFF. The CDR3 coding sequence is TGTGCCAGCAGCCCCTCCCTTTGGAGCACTGAAGCTTTCTTT.

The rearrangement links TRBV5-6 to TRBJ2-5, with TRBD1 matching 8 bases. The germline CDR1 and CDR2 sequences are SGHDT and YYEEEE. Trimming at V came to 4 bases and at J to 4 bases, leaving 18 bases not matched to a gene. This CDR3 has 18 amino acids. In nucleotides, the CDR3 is TGTGCCAGCAGCCCGATGGAGTGGACAGGGTCTTTTTTAGAGACCCAGTACTTC. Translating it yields CASSPMEWTGSFLETQYF.